A single sample gave rise to the 16 T cell receptor beta chains below, sequenced in a study of cytomegalovirus exposure and HLA in healthy donors. 60 Vbeta and 13 Jbeta primers were used in PCR. TCRdb keeps only in-frame clones here, not all; method: immunoSEQ multiplex PCR. The data show around 150,000 clones, approximately 62% seen once. Material for sequencing was PBMCs. Receptors originate from a human donor in good health.

This clone was detected a few times. CDR3 sequence reads: CASSRTANQPQHF. The CDR3 DNA sequence: TGTGCCAGCAGCCGGACAGCCAATCAGCCCCAGCATTTT. The chain combines TRBV6-4 with TRBJ1-5, with a possible D match to TRBD1 (6 bases). Germline V gives CDR1 MRHNA, CDR2 SNTAGT. V lost 6 bases and J lost 3, with 9 bases in between. CDR3 length equals 13 residues.

This clone was detected only a few times. The chain has TRBV7-9 and TRBJ1-3; D is unclear. V was trimmed by 3 bases and J by 4 bases, leaving 4 bases between them. Germline loops: CDR1 SEHNR, CDR2 FQNEAQ (reference sequence). The CDR3 consists of 12 residues. This CDR3 is CASSFLGNTIYF. The CDR3 region has the DNA TGTGCCAGCAGCTTCCTCGGAAACACCATATATTTT.

This chain uses TRBV5-1 with TRBJ2-7, with D perhaps matching TRBD2 (5 bases). Trimming shortened V by 8 bases and J by 2 bases, and 11 bases separated the two germline ends. The CDR3 consists of 12 residues. Germline CDR1 reads SGHRS; CDR2 reads YFSETQ. This CDR3 reads CASTDGAYEQYF. CDR3 in DNA: TGCGCCAGTACGGACGGGGCCTACGAGCAGTACTTC.

The table lists this clone with a few counts. The rearrangement uses TRBV4-1 and TRBJ1-4; D gene uncertain. Between the trimmed V and J ends, which lost 1 base and 5 bases, there was a span of 11 bases. This CDR3 is built from 15 residues. Germline V gives CDR1 MGHRA, CDR2 YSYEKL. Here the CDR3 reads CASSQGWGVNEKLFF. CDR3 DNA sequence: TGCGCCAGCAGCCAAGGGTGGGGAGTCAATGAAAAACTGTTTTTT.

The chain's CDR3 is CASSPGLLPSTDTQYF. In nucleotides, the CDR3 is TGTGCCAGCAGCCCCGGACTTCTTCCTAGCACAGATACGCAGTATTTT. This chain joins TRBV11-2 and TRBJ2-3; a weak D match, TRBD2 (5 bases). The CDR3 runs to 16 residues. V gave up 5 bases and J gave up 0 bases, with 15 bases separating them. In germline, CDR1 is SGHAT, CDR2 FQNNGV. Full variable domain (remainder filled in from reference TRBV11-2 and TRBJ2-3): EAGVAQSPRYKIIEKRQSVAFWCNPISGHATLYWYQQILGQGPKLLIQFQNNGVVDDSQLPKDRFSAERLKGVDSTLKIQPAKLEDSAVYLCASSPGLLPSTDTQYFGPGTRLTVL.

A few counts support this clone. The rearrangement joins TRBV25-1 to TRBJ2-3, with 9 bases lining up with TRBD1. In germline, CDR1 is MGHDK, CDR2 SYGVNS. The CDR3 spans 14 residues. J was trimmed by 4 bases and V by 4 bases; bases with no gene match: 3. CDR3 region: CASSARQGADTQYF. The CDR3 DNA reads as TGTGCCAGCAGTGCAAGACAGGGGGCAGATACGCAGTATTTT.

The chain carries TRBV7-8 and TRBJ2-5; 9 bases line up with TRBD1. With the DNA end fitting TRBJ2-7 better, the J assignment may be wrong. There are 15 residues in the CDR3. Germline CDR1 is SGHVS and CDR2 is FQNEAQ. For the CDR3, the DNA is TGTGCCAGCAGCCTAACGGGACAGGGCTTAACCGAGCAGTACTTC. Translating it yields CASSLTGQGLTEQYF.

This clone has a handful of counts. This sequence joins TRBV6-6 and TRBJ1-1; TRBD1 aligns across 7 bases. This CDR3 spans 15 amino acids. Germline V lookup: CDR1 MNHNY, CDR2 SVGAGI (reference sequence). With V trimmed by 2 bases and J by 5 bases, 8 bases remained unmatched. This CDR3 is CASSYGTAAKTEAFF. CDR3 DNA: TGTGCCAGCAGTTACGGGACAGCGGCAAAGACTGAAGCTTTCTTT.

The chain links TRBV7-9 to TRBJ2-1; D gene ambiguous. The CDR3 is 14 residues long. Germline V gives CDR1 SEHNR, CDR2 FQNEAQ (reference sequence). Trimming removed 5 bases from V and 4 bases from J, with 12 bases in between. CDR3 sequence reads: CASSNYLLYNEQFF. The CDR3 DNA reads as TGTGCCAGCAGCAATTACTTACTTTACAATGAGCAGTTCTTC.

The genes are TRBV18 and TRBJ2-5; TRBD1 might be the D (5 bases). The CDR3 runs to 13 residues. V was clipped by 4 bases and J by 1 base, with 7 bases between them. Per germline, CDR1 KGHSH and CDR2 LQKENI. The CDR3 spells CASSRQRQETQYF. The CDR3 nucleotides are TGTGCCAGCTCACGACAGCGCCAAGAGACCCAGTACTTC. The variable domain in full, completed from reference TRBV18 and TRBJ2-5, reads NAGVMQNPRHLVRRRGQEARLRCSPMKGHSHVYWYRQLPEEGLKFMVYLQKENIIDESGMPKERFSAEFPKEGPSILRIQQVVRGDSAAYFCASSRQRQETQYFGPGTRLLVL.

The V gene is TRBV18, the J gene TRBJ2-7; maybe TRBD2 (6 bases). CDR3 size: 14 residues. Deletions cut 2 bases from V and 0 bases from J, with 8 bases between. Germline loops: CDR1 KGHSH, CDR2 LQKENI. Here the CDR3 reads CASSPAGTSYEQYF. In DNA, the CDR3 is TGTGCCAGCTCACCAGCGGGAACCTCCTACGAGCAGTACTTC.

This clone has more than one count but fewer than ten. This rearrangement joins TRBV5-4 to TRBJ2-7, with TRBD1 identical over 8 bases. The CDR3 is made up of 14 amino acids. With V trimmed by 4 bases and J by 7 bases, 10 bases remained unmatched. The germline V gene encodes CDR1 SGHNT and CDR2 YYREEE (reference sequence). DNA for the CDR3: TGTGCCAGCAGCGCGTGGACAGGGCCTAGGGAGCAGTACTTC. Translated, it gives CASSAWTGPREQYF. Using reference TRBV5-4 and TRBJ2-7 for the parts outside the CDR3, the full variable domain is ETGVTQSPTHLIKTRGQQVTLRCSSQSGHNTVSWYQQALGQGPQFIFQYYREEENGRGNFPPRFSGLQFPNYSSELNVNALELDDSALYLCASSAWTGPREQYFGPGTRLTVT.

The J gene is TRBJ1-1, the V gene TRBV28, with D perhaps matching TRBD1 (5 bases). V shed 6 bases and J shed 1 base, with 12 bases lying between them. The CDR3 consists of 14 residues. Germline assignment: CDR1 MDHEN and CDR2 SYDVKM. This chain's CDR3 is CASSRDSKNTEAFF. Written as DNA, the CDR3 is TGTGCCAGCAGCCGGGACTCAAAGAACACTGAAGCTTTCTTT.

The rearrangement links TRBV7-8 to TRBJ2-6; TRBD1 agrees at 9 bases. The trim removed 5 bases at V and 4 bases at J, leaving 3 bases unmatched. The CDR3 is 15 residues long. The germline gives CDR1 SGHVS, CDR2 FQNEAQ. This CDR3 is CASSQQGAGANVLTF. As DNA, the CDR3 is TGTGCCAGCAGCCAACAGGGGGCCGGGGCCAACGTCCTGACTTTC.

This clone was seen just once. The genes are TRBV5-1 and TRBJ2-7; 8 bases align to TRBD2. The CDR3 runs 17 residues. Germline values: CDR1 SGHRS, CDR2 YFSETQ. The junction had 10 bases not matched to a gene; V was cut back by 1 base and J by 1 base. The chain's CDR3 is CASSLNTGRADSYEQYF. For the CDR3, the DNA is TGCGCCAGCAGCTTGAATACCGGGAGGGCCGATTCCTACGAGCAGTACTTC. The variable domain in full, completed from reference TRBV5-1 and TRBJ2-7, reads KAGVTQTPRYLIKTRGQQVTLSCSPISGHRSVSWYQQTPGQGLQFLFEYFSETQRNKGNFPGRFSGRQFSNSRSEMNVSTLELGDSALYLCASSLNTGRADSYEQYFGPGTRLTVT.

The chain joins TRBV5-4 to TRBJ1-1; 8 bases line up with TRBD1. Germline assignment: CDR1 SGHNT and CDR2 YYREEE (reference sequence). This CDR3 is 15 amino acids long. J was trimmed by 5 bases and V by 4 bases; bases with no gene match: 10. In DNA, the CDR3 is TGTGCCAGCAGCACCCGGACAGGGTGGAGTACTGAAGCTTTCTTT. Its protein is CASSTRTGWSTEAFF.